This TCR beta chain was recorded in a study of PD-1 blockade in classical Hodgkin lymphoma. Whole-study results and caveats: Causes of the repertoire differences remain undefined, possibly disease activity or prior therapy. Reported baseline diversity: healthy donors highest, relapsed/refractory patients lowest.

Using immunoSEQ multiplex PCR, the repertoire was profiled, and TCRdb retains in-frame clones only, with some absent. Altogether 30,000 or so clones are present, around 94% being singletons, with the ten largest covering over 2%. Comments on this clone: The target antigen is unknown.

Time point meaning: newly diagnosed, previously untreated cHL patient sample. Researchers used newly diagnosed, untreated classical Hodgkin lymphoma PBMCs for comparison. V was pared by 0 bases and J by 4 bases, with 12 bases between. The CDR3 is 15 amino acids. Germline-derived CDR1 and CDR2 are LNHNV and YYDKDF (reference sequence). This TCR was recovered from a human donor with classical Hodgkin lymphoma. Sequenced input: peripheral blood mononuclear cells (PBMCs). The chain carries TRBV15 and TRBJ2-5, with D perhaps matching TRBD2 (6 bases). CDR3 DNA: TGTGCCACCAGCAGAGATACTAGCACGAGAGAGACCCAGTACTTC. It yields the protein CATSRDTSTRETQYF.